This T cell receptor beta chain derives from a study of identical twins. The CDR3 consists of 12 residues. Deletions cut 8 bases from V and 5 bases from J, with 9 bases between. This clonotype has a handful of counts. TCRdb reanalysed the 5' RACE reads using MiXCR and keeps one entry per CDR3 protein. The repertoire holds approximately 890,000 distinct CDR3 sequences, with approximately 13% as singletons. These data also featured in a second study, about yellow fever vaccine responses in identical twins.

The receptor was isolated from a woman aged 18-35 years in good health. The sequencing sample was made of PBMCs. The gene calls are TRBV12-3 or TRBV12-4 and TRBJ2-2; D is uncertain. The CDR3 protein is CASQTLTGELFF. DNA for the CDR3: TGTGCCAGCCAAACCCTTACCGGGGAGCTGTTTTTT.